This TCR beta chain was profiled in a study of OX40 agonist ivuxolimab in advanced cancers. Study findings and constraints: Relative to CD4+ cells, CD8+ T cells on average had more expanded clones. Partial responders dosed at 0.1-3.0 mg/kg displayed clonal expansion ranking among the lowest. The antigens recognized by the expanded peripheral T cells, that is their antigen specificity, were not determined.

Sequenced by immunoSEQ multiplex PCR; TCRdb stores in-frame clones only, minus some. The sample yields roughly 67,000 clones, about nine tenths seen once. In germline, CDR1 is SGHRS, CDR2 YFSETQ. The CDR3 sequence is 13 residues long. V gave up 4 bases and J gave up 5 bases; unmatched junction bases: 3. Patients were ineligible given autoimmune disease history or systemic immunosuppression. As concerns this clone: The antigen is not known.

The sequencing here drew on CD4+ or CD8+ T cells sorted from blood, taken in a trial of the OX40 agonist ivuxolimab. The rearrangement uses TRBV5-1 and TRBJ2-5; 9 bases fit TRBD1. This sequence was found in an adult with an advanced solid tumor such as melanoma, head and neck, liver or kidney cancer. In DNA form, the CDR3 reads TGCGCCAGCAGCGAGGGACAGGGCGAGACCCAGTACTTC. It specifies CASSEGQGETQYF. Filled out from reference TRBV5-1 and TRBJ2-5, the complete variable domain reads KAGVTQTPRYLIKTRGQQVTLSCSPISGHRSVSWYQQTPGQGLQFLFEYFSETQRNKGNFPGRFSGRQFSNSRSEMNVSTLELGDSALYLCASSEGQGETQYFGPGTRLLVL.